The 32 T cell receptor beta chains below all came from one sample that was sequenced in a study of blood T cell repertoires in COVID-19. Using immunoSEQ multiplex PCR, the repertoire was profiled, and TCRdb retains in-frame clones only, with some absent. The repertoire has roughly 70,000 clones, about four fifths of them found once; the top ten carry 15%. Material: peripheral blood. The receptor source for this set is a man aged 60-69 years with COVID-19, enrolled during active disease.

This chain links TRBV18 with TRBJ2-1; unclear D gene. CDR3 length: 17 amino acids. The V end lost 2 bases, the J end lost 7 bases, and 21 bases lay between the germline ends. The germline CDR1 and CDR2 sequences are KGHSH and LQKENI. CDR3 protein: CASSPSLPLTLGNEQFF. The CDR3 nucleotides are TGTGCCAGCTCACCATCGCTTCCGCTGACTCTTGGAAATGAGCAGTTCTTC.

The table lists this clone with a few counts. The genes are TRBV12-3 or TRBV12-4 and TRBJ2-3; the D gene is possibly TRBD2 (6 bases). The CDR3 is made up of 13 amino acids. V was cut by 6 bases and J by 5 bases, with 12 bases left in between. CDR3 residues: CASSPPGVDTQYF. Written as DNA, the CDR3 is TGTGCCAGCAGCCCTCCGGGGGTAGATACGCAGTATTTT.

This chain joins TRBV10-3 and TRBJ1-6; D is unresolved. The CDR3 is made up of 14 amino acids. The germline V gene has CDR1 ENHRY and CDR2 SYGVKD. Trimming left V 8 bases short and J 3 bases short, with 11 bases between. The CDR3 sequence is CAIWGGNYNSPLHF. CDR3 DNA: TGTGCCATCTGGGGAGGCAACTATAATTCACCCCTCCACTTT.

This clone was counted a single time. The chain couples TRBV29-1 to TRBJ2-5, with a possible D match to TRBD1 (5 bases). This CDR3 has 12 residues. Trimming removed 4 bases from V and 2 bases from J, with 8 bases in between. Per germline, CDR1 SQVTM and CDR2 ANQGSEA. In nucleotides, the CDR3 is TGCAGCGTTGGACAGCTTCAAGAGACCCAGTACTTC. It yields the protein CSVGQLQETQYF.

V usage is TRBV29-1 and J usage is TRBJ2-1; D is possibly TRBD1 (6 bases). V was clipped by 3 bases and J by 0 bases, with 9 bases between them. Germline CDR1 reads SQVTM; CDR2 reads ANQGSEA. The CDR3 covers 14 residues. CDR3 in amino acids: CSVEGHLSYNEQFF. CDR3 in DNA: TGCAGCGTTGAGGGACACCTCTCCTACAATGAGCAGTTCTTC.

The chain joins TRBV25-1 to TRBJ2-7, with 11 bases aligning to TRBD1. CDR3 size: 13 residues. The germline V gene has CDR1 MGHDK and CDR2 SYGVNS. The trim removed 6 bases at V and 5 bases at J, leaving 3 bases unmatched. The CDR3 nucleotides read TGTGCCAGCAGGAGGACAGGGGGCCACGAGCAGTACTTC. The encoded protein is CASRRTGGHEQYF.

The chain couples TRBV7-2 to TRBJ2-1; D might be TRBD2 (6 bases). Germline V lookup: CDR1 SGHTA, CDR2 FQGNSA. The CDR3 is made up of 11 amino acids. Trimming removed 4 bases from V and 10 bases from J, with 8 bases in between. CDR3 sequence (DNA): TGTGCCAGCAGCTACCGGGAGGAGCAGTTCTTC. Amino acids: CASSYREEQFF.

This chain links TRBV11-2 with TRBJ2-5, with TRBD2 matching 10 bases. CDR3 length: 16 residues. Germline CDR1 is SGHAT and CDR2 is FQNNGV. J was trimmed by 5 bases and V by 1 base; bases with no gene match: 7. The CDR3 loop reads CASSLGSGGGLETQYF. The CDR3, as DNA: TGTGCCAGCAGCTTAGGGAGCGGGGGGGGTTTGGAGACCCAGTACTTC.

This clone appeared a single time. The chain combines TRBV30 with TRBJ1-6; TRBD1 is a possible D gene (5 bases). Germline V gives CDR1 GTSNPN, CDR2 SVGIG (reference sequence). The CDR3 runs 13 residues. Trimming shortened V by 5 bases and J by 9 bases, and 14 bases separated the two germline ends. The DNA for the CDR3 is TGTGCCTGGGGGGACTACATGGGTTCACCCCTCCACTTT. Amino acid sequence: CAWGDYMGSPLHF.

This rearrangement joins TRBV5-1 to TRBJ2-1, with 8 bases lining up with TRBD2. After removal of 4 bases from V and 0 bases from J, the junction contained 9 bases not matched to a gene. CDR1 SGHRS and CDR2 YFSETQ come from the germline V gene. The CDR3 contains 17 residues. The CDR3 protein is CASSPTTSGGSYNEQFF. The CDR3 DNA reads TGCGCCAGCAGCCCTACAACTAGCGGAGGCTCCTACAATGAGCAGTTCTTC.

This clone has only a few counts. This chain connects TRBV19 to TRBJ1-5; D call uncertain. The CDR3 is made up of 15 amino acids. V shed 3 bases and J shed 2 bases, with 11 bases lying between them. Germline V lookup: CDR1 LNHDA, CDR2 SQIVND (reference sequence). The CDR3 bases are TGTGCCAGTAGTATCACCGGGGATGGCAATCAGCCCCAGCATTTT. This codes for CASSITGDGNQPQHF.

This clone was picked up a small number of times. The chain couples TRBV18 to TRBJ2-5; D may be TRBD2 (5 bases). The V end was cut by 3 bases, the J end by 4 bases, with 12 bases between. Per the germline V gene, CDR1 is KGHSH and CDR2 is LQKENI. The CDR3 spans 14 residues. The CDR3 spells CASSPRAGRETQYF. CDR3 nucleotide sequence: TGTGCCAGCTCACCTCGGGCGGGCAGAGAGACCCAGTACTTC.

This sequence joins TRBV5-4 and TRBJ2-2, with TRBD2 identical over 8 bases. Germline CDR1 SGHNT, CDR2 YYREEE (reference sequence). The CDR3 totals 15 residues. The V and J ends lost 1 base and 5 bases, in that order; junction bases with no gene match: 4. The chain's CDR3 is CASSLPGGQTGELFF. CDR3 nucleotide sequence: TGTGCCAGCAGCTTGCCGGGGGGGCAGACCGGGGAGCTGTTTTTT.

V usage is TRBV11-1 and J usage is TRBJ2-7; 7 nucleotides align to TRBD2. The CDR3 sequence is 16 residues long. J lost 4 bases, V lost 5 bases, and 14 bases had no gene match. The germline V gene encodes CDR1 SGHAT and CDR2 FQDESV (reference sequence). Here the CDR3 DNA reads TGTGCCAGCAGCCCTCGGTCAATAGCGGGCCCTTACGAGCAGTACTTC. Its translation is CASSPRSIAGPYEQYF. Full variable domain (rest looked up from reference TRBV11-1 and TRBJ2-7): EAEVAQSPRYKITEKSQAVAFWCDPISGHATLYWYRQILGQGPELLVQFQDESVVDDSQLPKDRFSAERLKGVDSTLKIQPAELGDSAMYLCASSPRSIAGPYEQYFGPGTRLTVT.

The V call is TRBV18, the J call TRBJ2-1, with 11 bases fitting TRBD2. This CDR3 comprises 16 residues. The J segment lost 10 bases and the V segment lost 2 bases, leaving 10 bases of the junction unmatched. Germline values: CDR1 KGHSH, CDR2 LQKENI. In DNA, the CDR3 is TGTGCCAGCTCACCATCCGGGACTAGCGGCGTCCTGGAGCAGTTCTTC. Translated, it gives CASSPSGTSGVLEQFF. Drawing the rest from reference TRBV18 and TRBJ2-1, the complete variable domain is NAGVMQNPRHLVRRRGQEARLRCSPMKGHSHVYWYRQLPEEGLKFMVYLQKENIIDESGMPKERFSAEFPKEGPSILRIQQVVRGDSAAYFCASSPSGTSGVLEQFFGPGTRLTVL.

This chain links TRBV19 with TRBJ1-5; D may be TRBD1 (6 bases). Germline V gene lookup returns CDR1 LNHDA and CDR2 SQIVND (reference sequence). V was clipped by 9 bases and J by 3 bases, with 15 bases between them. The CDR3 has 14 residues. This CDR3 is CASLEQGFNQPQHF. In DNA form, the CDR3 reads TGTGCCAGCCTGGAACAGGGTTTCAATCAGCCCCAGCATTTT.

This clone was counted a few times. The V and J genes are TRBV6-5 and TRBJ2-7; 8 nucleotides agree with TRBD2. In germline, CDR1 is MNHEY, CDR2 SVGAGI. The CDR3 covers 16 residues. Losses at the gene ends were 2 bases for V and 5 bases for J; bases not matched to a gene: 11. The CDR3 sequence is CASSYLVGAGVHEQYF. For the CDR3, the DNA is TGTGCCAGCAGTTACCTCGTGGGAGCGGGAGTTCACGAGCAGTACTTC.

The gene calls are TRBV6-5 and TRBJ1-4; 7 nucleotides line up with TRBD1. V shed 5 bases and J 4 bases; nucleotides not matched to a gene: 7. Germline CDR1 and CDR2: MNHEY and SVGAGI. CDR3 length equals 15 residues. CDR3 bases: TGTGCCAGCAGTCTCTCTGGGGACAGTAATGAAAAACTGTTTTTT. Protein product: CASSLSGDSNEKLFF.

As DNA, the CDR3 is TGTGCCAGCAGCGTAAGGGAGGGGGAGACCCAGTACTTC. Residues: CASSVREGETQYF. This chain links TRBV9 with TRBJ2-5; TRBD2 matches at 7 bases. The CDR3 contains 13 residues. Per germline, CDR1 SGDLS and CDR2 YYNGEE. V lost 1 base and J lost 5; bases outside the gene matches: 2.

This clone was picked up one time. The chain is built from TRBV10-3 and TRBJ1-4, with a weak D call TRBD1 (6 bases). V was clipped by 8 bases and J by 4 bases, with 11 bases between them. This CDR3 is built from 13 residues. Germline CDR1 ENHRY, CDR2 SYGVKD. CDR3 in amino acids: CAISDSVNEKLFF. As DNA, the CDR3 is TGTGCCATCTCGGACAGCGTTAATGAAAAACTGTTTTTT.

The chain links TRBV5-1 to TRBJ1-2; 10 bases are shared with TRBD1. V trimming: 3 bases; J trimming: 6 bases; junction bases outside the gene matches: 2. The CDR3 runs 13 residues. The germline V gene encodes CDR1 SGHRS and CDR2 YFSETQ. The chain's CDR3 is CASSYGTGDGYTF. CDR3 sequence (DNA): TGCGCCAGCAGCTACGGGACAGGGGATGGCTACACCTTC.

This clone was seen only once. In DNA, the CDR3 is TGTGCCAGCAGCAAAGTCGGCGGGAGGGCTACTGAGCAGTTCTTC. It specifies CASSKVGGRATEQFF. This chain joins TRBV21-1 and TRBJ2-1; the table's D call, TRBD2, has no DNA check behind it. TRBV21-1 is designated a pseudogene. The CDR3 length is 15 residues.

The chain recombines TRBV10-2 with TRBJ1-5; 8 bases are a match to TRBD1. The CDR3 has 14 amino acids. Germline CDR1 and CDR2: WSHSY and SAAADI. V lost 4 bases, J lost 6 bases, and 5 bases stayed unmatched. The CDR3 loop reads CASSGTGGSQPQHF. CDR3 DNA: TGCGCCAGCAGTGGAACAGGGGGATCTCAGCCCCAGCATTTT.

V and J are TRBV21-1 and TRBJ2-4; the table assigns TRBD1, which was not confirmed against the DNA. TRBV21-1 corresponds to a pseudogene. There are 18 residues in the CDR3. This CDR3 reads CASSTSGTEILAKNIQYF. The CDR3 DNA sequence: TGTGCCAGCAGCACCTCCGGGACAGAGATACTAGCCAAAAACATTCAGTACTTC.

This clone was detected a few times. This CDR3 reads CASSQDEGVLADTQYF. The CDR3 DNA reads TGTGCCAGCAGCCAAGATGAAGGGGTTTTAGCCGATACGCAGTATTTT. The V and J genes are TRBV14 and TRBJ2-3, with D perhaps TRBD1 (5 bases). The germline V gene encodes CDR1 SGHDN and CDR2 FVKESK. The CDR3 is 16 residues long. With 0 bases removed from V and 6 bases from J, the gap between germline ends came to 16 bases.

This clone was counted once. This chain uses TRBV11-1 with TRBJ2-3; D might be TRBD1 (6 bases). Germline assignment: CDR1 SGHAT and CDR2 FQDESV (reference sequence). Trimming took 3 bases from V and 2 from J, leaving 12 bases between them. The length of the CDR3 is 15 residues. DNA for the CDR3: TGTGCCAGCAGCTTGGCTGGACAGTACACAGATACGCAGTATTTT. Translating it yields CASSLAGQYTDTQYF.

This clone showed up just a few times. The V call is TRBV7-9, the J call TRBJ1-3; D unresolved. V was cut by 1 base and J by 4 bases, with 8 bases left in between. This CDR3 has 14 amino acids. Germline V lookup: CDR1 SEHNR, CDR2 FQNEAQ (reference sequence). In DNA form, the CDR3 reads TGTGCCAGCAGCTTAGTGGAGGGAGGAAACACCATATATTTT. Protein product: CASSLVEGGNTIYF.

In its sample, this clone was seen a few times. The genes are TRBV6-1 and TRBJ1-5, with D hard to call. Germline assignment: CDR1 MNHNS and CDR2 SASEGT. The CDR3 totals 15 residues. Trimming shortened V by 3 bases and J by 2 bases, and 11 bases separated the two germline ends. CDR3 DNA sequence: TGTGCCAGCAGTGAGGTTCCCTCAGGCAATCAGCCCCAGCATTTT. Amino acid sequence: CASSEVPSGNQPQHF.

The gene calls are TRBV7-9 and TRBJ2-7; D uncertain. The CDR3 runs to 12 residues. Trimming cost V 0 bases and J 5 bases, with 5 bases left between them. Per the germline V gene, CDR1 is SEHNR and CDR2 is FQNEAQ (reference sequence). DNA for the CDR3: TGTGCCAGCAGCTTAGCGCCAGACGAGCAGTACTTC. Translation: CASSLAPDEQYF.

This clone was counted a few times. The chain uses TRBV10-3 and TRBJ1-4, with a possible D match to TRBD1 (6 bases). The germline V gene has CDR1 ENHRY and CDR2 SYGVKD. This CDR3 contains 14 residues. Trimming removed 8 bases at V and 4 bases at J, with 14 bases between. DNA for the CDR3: TGTGCCATCCGACAGGATGGGGGTAATGAAAAACTGTTTTTT. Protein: CAIRQDGGNEKLFF.

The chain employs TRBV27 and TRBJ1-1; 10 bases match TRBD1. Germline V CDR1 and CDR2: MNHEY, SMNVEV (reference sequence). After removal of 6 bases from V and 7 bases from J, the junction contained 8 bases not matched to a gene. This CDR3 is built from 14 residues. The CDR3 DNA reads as TGTGCCAGCAGCCGGGGACAGGGGAATGTTGAAGCTTTCTTT. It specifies CASSRGQGNVEAFF.

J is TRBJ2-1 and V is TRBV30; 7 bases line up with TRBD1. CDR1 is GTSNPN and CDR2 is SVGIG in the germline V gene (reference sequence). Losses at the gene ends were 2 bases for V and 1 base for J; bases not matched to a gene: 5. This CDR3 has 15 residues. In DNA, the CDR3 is TGTGCCTGGAGTCTAGGACAGGATTCCTACAATGAGCAGTTCTTC. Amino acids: CAWSLGQDSYNEQFF.